The 27 T cell receptor beta chains presented below share a single source sample, sequenced in a study of CD8 T cells in ankylosing spondylitis. TCRdb ran MiXCR on the 5' RACE reads and lists one entry per CDR3 protein. The table records hundreds of thousands of distinct CDR3 sequences, 20% to 25% of them present only once. Source material: blood, either unsorted or a sorted T cell fraction (not recorded which). These receptor sequences come from a male donor with ankylosing spondylitis or in good health (not recorded which).

The chain has TRBV3-1 and TRBJ2-7; the D gene is possibly TRBD1 (5 bases). V shed 3 bases and J shed 1 base, with 7 bases lying between them. The CDR3 runs to 13 residues. Germline assignment: CDR1 LGHDT and CDR2 YNNKEL (reference sequence). DNA of the CDR3: TGTGCCAGCAGCCACAGGGATTCCTACGAGCAGTACTTC. Amino acids: CASSHRDSYEQYF.

Notes on this clonotype: A much larger clone differs from this one at a single base, so this may be a read error. The CDR3 protein is CASSQDRDETQYF. The CDR3 bases are TGCGCCAGCAGCCAAGATCGGGATGAGACCCAGTACTTC. The chain uses TRBV4-1 and TRBJ2-5, with D perhaps TRBD2 (5 bases). V was clipped by 0 bases and J by 5 bases, with 7 bases between them. Germline lookup yields CDR1 MGHRA and CDR2 YSYEKL. The CDR3 runs to 13 residues.

The chain joins TRBV27 to TRBJ2-7, with a weak D call TRBD1 (5 bases). The CDR3 is 15 residues long. V lost 6 bases and J 6 bases, leaving 21 bases between the germline ends. Germline V gene data show CDR1 as MNHEY and CDR2 as SMNVEV (reference sequence). The CDR3 nucleotides read TGTGCCAGCAGCCCCCTGGTCACCAGGGTTATCGAGCAGTACTTC. It is translated as CASSPLVTRVIEQYF.

The rearrangement uses TRBV21-1 and TRBJ2-2; TRBD1, the table's D call, lacks a check against the DNA. TRBV21-1 is listed as a pseudogene. The CDR3 is 16 residues long. CDR3 nucleotides: TGTGCCAGCAGCCCTCCGGAGGGACAGGGGTCCGGGGAGCTGTTTTTT. This sequence encodes CASSPPEGQGSGELFF.

This chain joins TRBV7-9 and TRBJ2-1; possible D gene TRBD2, 5 bases. Germline-derived CDR1 and CDR2 are SEHNR and FQNEAQ (reference sequence). Trimming took 8 bases from V and 8 from J, leaving 13 bases between them. The CDR3 extends over 12 amino acids. The CDR3: CASLSGWDEQFF. CDR3 bases: TGTGCCAGCCTGTCGGGGTGGGATGAGCAGTTCTTC.

The table lists this clonotype with a few counts. The chain employs TRBV4-1 and TRBJ2-5; tentative D call: TRBD2 (6 bases). The germline gives CDR1 MGHRA, CDR2 YSYEKL. This CDR3 has 15 residues. V shed 1 base and J shed 4 bases, with 13 bases lying between them. CDR3 bases: TGCGCCAGCAGCCAAGCCGACGGGGGAATAGAGACCCAGTACTTC. The encoded protein is CASSQADGGIETQYF.

The chain combines TRBV29-1 with TRBJ1-1; D is possibly TRBD1 (5 bases). This CDR3 has 14 residues. V was cut by 6 bases and J by 4 bases, with 18 bases left in between. Germline V gene lookup returns CDR1 SQVTM and CDR2 ANQGSEA. CDR3 residues: CSVAPGRGATEAFF. The CDR3 bases are TGCAGCGTCGCGCCGGGACGAGGGGCCACTGAAGCTTTCTTT.

This clonotype turned up a few times. This chain joins TRBV6-1 and TRBJ1-1; possible D gene TRBD1, 6 bases. This CDR3 spans 14 amino acids. V dropped 5 bases and J dropped 3 bases, with 13 bases sitting between them. CDR1 MNHNS and CDR2 SASEGT come from the germline V gene. The CDR3 DNA reads TGTGCCAGCAGTCAACAGGGAGGTTACACTGAAGCTTTCTTT. Its protein is CASSQQGGYTEAFF.

The V gene is TRBV5-6, the J gene TRBJ2-3; D possibly matches TRBD1 or TRBD2 (6 bases each). CDR1 is SGHDT, CDR2 YYEEEE, per germline. V was clipped by 4 bases and J by 4 bases, with 22 bases between them. This CDR3 has 17 residues. DNA of the CDR3: TGTGCCAGCAGCCCTGACGTGGTACGGGGGCGATCAGATACGCAGTATTTT. Protein product: CASSPDVVRGRSDTQYF.

This clonotype appeared a few times. The V gene is TRBV4-2, the J gene TRBJ2-1; 9 bases align to TRBD2. The germline gives CDR1 LGHNA, CDR2 YNFKEQ. The trim removed 3 bases at V and 8 bases at J, leaving 8 bases unmatched. This CDR3 spans 15 amino acids. CDR3 region: CASSQLAGAGDEQFF. CDR3 coding DNA: TGTGCCAGCAGCCAGTTAGCGGGGGCCGGGGATGAGCAGTTCTTC.

The J gene is TRBJ2-3, the V gene TRBV12-3 or TRBV12-4; 11 bases line up with TRBD2. V was clipped by 6 bases and J by 3 bases; unmatched bases: 8. The CDR3 runs to 16 residues. The CDR3 region has the DNA TGTGCCAGCAGGATCATTAGCGGGGGGGCAACAGATACGCAGTATTTT. Translating gives CASRIISGGATDTQYF.

In this sample, this clonotype turned up a few times. The chain uses TRBV12-3 or TRBV12-4 and TRBJ1-1; D remains ambiguous. The CDR3 has 13 amino acids. With 1 base removed from V and 7 bases from J, the gap between germline ends came to 10 bases. The CDR3, as DNA: TGTGCCAGCAGTTTAGGAAACACCCTTGAAGCTTTCTTT. It encodes CASSLGNTLEAFF.

The gene calls are TRBV2 and TRBJ2-7; no clear D. V lost 1 base and J 0 bases, leaving 10 bases between the germline ends. This CDR3 region has 15 residues. Germline values: CDR1 SNHLY, CDR2 FYNNEI. As DNA, the CDR3 is TGTGCCAGCAGTGAAGTAGGACGCCCCTCCTACGAGCAGTACTTC. Translated: CASSEVGRPSYEQYF.

There are a few counts of this clonotype. The DNA of the CDR3 is TGCAGCGTCGCGAACATCAGGGTTCCCTACGAGCAGTACTTC. Amino acid sequence: CSVANIRVPYEQYF. The chain combines TRBV29-1 with TRBJ2-7, with D perhaps TRBD1 (5 bases). Trimming stripped 6 bases from V and 2 bases from J, with 17 bases between. Looked up from germline, CDR1 is SQVTM and CDR2 is ANQGSEA. The CDR3 has 14 amino acids.

This clonotype was seen more than once but under ten times. V is TRBV13 and J is TRBJ2-1; D remains ambiguous. There are 13 residues in the CDR3. Looked up from germline, CDR1 is PRHDT and CDR2 is FYEKMQ (reference sequence). The V gene lost 5 bases and the J gene lost 2 bases, with 7 bases spanning the gap. The CDR3 region has the DNA TGTGCCAGCAGCCCCTACGCCTACAATGAGCAGTTCTTC. Residues: CASSPYAYNEQFF.

V and J are TRBV5-6 and TRBJ2-1; D uncertain. The CDR3 length is 11 residues. The V end was cut by 2 bases, the J end by 8 bases, with 5 bases between. Germline V gene lookup returns CDR1 SGHDT and CDR2 YYEEEE. The CDR3 DNA is TGTGCCAGCAGCTTTCTTGATGAGCAGTTCTTC. It translates to CASSFLDEQFF.

This clonotype was detected only a few times. The rearrangement links TRBV4-1 to TRBJ2-1; tentatively, D is TRBD1 (5 bases). The germline V gene encodes CDR1 MGHRA and CDR2 YSYEKL. Trimming shortened V by 3 bases and J by 10 bases, and 13 bases separated the two germline ends. The CDR3 has 13 residues. CDR3 in amino acids: CASSQPTGPEQFF. Written as DNA, the CDR3 is TGCGCCAGCAGCCAGCCTACAGGTCCCGAGCAGTTCTTC.

This clonotype was seen more than once but under ten times. The rearrangement joins TRBV10-3 to TRBJ2-1, with TRBD2 as a possible D gene (6 bases). Germline V gene sequence: CDR1 ENHRY, CDR2 SYGVKD. The V end lost 3 bases, the J end lost 8 bases, and 11 bases lay between the germline ends. The CDR3 runs 13 residues. The CDR3 here is CAISDGGVDEQFF. The CDR3, as DNA: TGTGCCATCAGTGACGGCGGGGTTGATGAGCAGTTCTTC.

This clonotype came up many times. J is TRBJ2-7 and V is TRBV12-3 or TRBV12-4; no clear D. CDR3 length: 13 amino acids. V lost 5 bases to trimming and J lost 1 base, with 9 bases between them. CDR3 region: CASSPRHSYEQYF. In nucleotides, the CDR3 is TGTGCCAGCAGTCCCCGCCATTCCTACGAGCAGTACTTC.

V and J are TRBV27 and TRBJ2-7, with a possible D match to TRBD2 (5 bases). Germline lookup yields CDR1 MNHEY and CDR2 SMNVEV (reference sequence). There are 14 residues in the CDR3. Trimming removed 5 bases from V and 4 bases from J, with 15 bases in between. CDR3 in DNA: TGTGCCAGCAGTCTACGGAGGACGATGTACGAGCAGTACTTC. Amino acid sequence: CASSLRRTMYEQYF.

The rearrangement links TRBV18 to TRBJ2-5; unclear D gene. V was cut by 6 bases and J by 2 bases, with 13 bases left in between. The CDR3 runs 14 residues. In germline, CDR1 is KGHSH, CDR2 LQKENI. CDR3 residues: CASSYLDGQETQYF. CDR3 in DNA: TGTGCCAGCTCGTACCTTGACGGACAAGAGACCCAGTACTTC.

V gene TRBV4-2 combines with J gene TRBJ2-3; the D is unclear. V gave up 1 base and J gave up 2 bases, with 13 bases separating them. CDR3 size: 16 residues. Germline V gene sequence: CDR1 LGHNA, CDR2 YNFKEQ. The CDR3 loop reads CASSQGFSPSTDTQYF. CDR3 in DNA: TGTGCCAGCAGCCAAGGTTTTAGCCCCTCCACAGATACGCAGTATTTT.

The sample holds a few counts of this clonotype. The rearrangement joins TRBV5-1 to TRBJ2-1; the D gene is possibly TRBD2 (6 bases). The germline V gene encodes CDR1 SGHRS and CDR2 YFSETQ. The CDR3 is 17 amino acids. Trimming stripped 4 bases from V and 0 bases from J, with 17 bases between. The CDR3 here is CASSTEGLVSSYNEQFF. CDR3 bases: TGCGCCAGCAGCACGGAGGGCCTCGTGAGCTCCTACAATGAGCAGTTCTTC.

This clonotype has ten or more counts. The chain is built from TRBV6-1 and TRBJ1-2, with 7 bases lining up with TRBD1. CDR1 and CDR2 (germline): MNHNS, SASEGT. This CDR3 has 15 residues. Trimming took 8 bases from V and 9 from J; bases not matched to a gene: 18. The CDR3 DNA reads TGTGCCAGCGGGGCCCTGACAGGGCACAAGGGTAGCTACACCTTC. It specifies CASGALTGHKGSYTF.

In this sample, this clonotype turned up a few times. The chain links TRBV29-1 to TRBJ2-1; 9 positions agree with TRBD1. The CDR3 is 12 residues long. Germline V lookup: CDR1 SQVTM, CDR2 ANQGSEA. With V trimmed by 7 bases and J by 9 bases, 7 bases remained unmatched. This CDR3 reads CSGIGQGSEQFF. The CDR3 coding sequence is TGCAGCGGAATTGGACAGGGGTCTGAGCAGTTCTTC.

The chain uses TRBV15 and TRBJ2-1, with a weak D call TRBD2 (5 bases). Trimming removed 0 bases from V and 1 base from J, with 10 bases in between. The germline V gene encodes CDR1 LNHNV and CDR2 YYDKDF (reference sequence). CDR3 length equals 16 residues. This CDR3 is CATSRDGIGSYNEQFF. CDR3 DNA sequence: TGTGCCACCAGCAGAGACGGGATTGGGTCCTACAATGAGCAGTTCTTC. The whole variable domain, remainder taken from reference TRBV15 and TRBJ2-1, is DAMVIQNPRYQVTQFGKPVTLSCSQTLNHNVMYWYQQKSSQAPKLLFHYYDKDFNNEADTPDNFQSRRPNTSFCFLDIRSPGLGDTAMYLCATSRDGIGSYNEQFFGPGTRLTVL.

V gene TRBV29-1 combines with J gene TRBJ2-7; D gene uncertain. The CDR3 contains 11 residues. CDR1 is SQVTM and CDR2 is ANQGSEA in the germline V gene. Deletions cut 4 bases from V and 3 bases from J, with 7 bases between. This CDR3 is CSVALNYEQYF. CDR3 nucleotide sequence: TGCAGCGTTGCGTTGAACTACGAGCAGTACTTC.